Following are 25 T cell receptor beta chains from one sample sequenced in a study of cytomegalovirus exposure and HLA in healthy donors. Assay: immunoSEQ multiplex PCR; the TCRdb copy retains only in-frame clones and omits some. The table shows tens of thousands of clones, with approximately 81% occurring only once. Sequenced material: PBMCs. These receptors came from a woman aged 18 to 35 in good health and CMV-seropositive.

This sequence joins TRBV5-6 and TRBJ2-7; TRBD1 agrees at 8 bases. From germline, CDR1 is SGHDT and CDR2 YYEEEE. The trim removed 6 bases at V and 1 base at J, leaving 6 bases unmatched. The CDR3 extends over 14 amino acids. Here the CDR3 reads CASIRTGFSYEQYF. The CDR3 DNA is TGTGCCAGCATACGGACAGGGTTTTCCTACGAGCAGTACTTC.

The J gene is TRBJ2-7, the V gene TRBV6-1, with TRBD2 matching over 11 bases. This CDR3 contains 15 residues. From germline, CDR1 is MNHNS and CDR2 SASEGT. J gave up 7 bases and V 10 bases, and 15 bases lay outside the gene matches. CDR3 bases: TGTGCCACCAAAGAACTAGCGGGGGTAGGAGGTGAGCAGTACTTC. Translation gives CATKELAGVGGEQYF.

The CDR3 loop is CASNTYRGGTGELFF. Here the CDR3 DNA reads TGTGCCAGCAACACATATCGAGGGGGAACCGGGGAGCTGTTTTTT. This sequence joins TRBV7-2 and TRBJ2-2; D is possibly TRBD1 (6 bases). This CDR3 contains 15 residues. V lost 7 bases, J lost 5 bases, and 17 bases lay in between. CDR1 is SGHTA and CDR2 is FQGNSA in the germline V gene.

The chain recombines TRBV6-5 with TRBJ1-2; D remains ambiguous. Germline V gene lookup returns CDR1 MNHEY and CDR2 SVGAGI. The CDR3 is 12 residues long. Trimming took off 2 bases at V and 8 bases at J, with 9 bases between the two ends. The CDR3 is CASSYRPGGYTF. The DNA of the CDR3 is TGTGCCAGCAGTTACCGTCCCGGGGGCTACACCTTC.

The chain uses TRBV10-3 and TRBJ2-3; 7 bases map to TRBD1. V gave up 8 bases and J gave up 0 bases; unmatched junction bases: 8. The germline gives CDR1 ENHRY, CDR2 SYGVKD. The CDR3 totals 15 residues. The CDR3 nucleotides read TGTGCCATCTACAGGGGCGACGCTAGCACAGATACGCAGTATTTT. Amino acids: CAIYRGDASTDTQYF.

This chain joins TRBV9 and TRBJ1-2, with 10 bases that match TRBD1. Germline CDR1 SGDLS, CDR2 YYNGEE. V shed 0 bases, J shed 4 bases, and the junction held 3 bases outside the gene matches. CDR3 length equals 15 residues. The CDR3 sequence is CASSVATGGSYGYTF. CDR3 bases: TGTGCCAGCAGCGTAGCGACAGGGGGCAGCTATGGCTACACCTTC. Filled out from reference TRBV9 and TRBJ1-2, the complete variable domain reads DSGVTQTPKHLITATGQRVTLRCSPRSGDLSVYWYQQSLDQGLQFLIQYYNGEERAKGNILERFSAQQFPDLHSELNLSSLELGDSALYFCASSVATGGSYGYTFGSGTRLTVV.

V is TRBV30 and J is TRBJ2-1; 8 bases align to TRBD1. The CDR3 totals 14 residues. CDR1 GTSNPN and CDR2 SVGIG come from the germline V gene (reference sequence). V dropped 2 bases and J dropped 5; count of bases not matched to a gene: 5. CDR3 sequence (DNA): TGTGCCTGGAGTTCGGGGACAGGAGACAATGAGCAGTTCTTC. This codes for CAWSSGTGDNEQFF.

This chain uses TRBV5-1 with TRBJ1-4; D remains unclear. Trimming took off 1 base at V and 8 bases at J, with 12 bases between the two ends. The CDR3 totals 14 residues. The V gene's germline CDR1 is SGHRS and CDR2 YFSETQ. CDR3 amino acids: CASSLLTADEKLFF. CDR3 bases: TGCGCCAGCAGCTTGCTCACAGCGGACGAAAAACTGTTTTTT.

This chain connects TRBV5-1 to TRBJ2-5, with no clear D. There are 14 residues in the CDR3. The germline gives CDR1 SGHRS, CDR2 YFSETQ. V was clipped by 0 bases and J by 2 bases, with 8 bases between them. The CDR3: CASSLGLVQETQYF. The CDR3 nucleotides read TGCGCCAGCAGCTTGGGGCTGGTTCAAGAGACCCAGTACTTC.

DNA for the CDR3: TGTGCCAGCAGTTACGCCAGGGATTCCCAGTACTTC. Encoded protein: CASSYARDSQYF. The chain couples TRBV6-5 to TRBJ2-5; D perhaps matches TRBD1 (5 bases). The V and J ends lost 2 bases and 9 bases respectively, with 10 bases between them. CDR3 length equals 12 residues. Per germline, CDR1 MNHEY and CDR2 SVGAGI.

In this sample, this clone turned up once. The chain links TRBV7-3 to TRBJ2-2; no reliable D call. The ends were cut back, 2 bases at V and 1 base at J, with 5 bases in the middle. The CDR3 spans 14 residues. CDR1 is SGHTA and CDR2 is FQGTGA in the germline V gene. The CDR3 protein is CASSLSGNTGELFF. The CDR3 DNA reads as TGTGCCAGCAGCTTATCCGGGAACACCGGGGAGCTGTTTTTT.

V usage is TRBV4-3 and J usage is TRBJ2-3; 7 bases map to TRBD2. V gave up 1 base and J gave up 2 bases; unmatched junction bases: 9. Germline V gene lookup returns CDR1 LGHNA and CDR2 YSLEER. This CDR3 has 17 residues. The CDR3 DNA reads TGCGCCAGCAGCCAAGGGTTCGTGGGGGGGACCACAGATACGCAGTATTTT. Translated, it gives CASSQGFVGGTTDTQYF.

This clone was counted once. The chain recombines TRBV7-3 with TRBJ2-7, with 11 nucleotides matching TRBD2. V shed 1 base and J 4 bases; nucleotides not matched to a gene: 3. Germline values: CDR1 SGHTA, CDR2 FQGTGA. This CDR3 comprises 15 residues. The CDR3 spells CASSLSSGGAYEQYF. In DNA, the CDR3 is TGTGCCAGCAGCTTAAGTAGCGGGGGGGCGTACGAGCAGTACTTC.

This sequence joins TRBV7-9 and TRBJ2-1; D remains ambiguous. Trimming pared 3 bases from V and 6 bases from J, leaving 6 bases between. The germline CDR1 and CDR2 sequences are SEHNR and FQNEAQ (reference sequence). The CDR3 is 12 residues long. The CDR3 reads CASSFVANEQFF. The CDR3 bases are TGTGCCAGCAGCTTTGTGGCCAATGAGCAGTTCTTC.

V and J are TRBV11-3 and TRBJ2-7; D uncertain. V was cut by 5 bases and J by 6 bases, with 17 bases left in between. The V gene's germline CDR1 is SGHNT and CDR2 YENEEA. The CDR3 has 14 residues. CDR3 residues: CASSTRLGMGEQYF. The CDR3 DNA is TGTGCCAGCAGCACAAGACTGGGTATGGGCGAGCAGTACTTC.

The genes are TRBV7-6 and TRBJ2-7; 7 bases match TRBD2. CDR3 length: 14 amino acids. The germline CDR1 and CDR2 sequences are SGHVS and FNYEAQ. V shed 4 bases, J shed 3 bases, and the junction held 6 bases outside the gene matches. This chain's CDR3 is CASSSGGIYYEQYF. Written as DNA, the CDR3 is TGTGCCAGCAGCTCCGGGGGGATCTACTACGAGCAGTACTTC.

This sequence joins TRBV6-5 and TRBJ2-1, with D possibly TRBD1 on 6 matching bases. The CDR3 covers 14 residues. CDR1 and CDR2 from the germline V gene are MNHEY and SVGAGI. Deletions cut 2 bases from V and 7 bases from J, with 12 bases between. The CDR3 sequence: CASSYARGDNEQFF. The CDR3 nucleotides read TGTGCCAGCAGTTACGCCAGGGGTGATAATGAGCAGTTCTTC.

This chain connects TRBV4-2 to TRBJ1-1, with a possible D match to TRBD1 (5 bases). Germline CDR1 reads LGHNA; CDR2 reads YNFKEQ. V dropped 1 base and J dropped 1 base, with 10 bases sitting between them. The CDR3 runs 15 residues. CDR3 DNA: TGTGCCAGCAGCCAAGTTGGGGGGGGGAACACTGAAGCTTTCTTT. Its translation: CASSQVGGGNTEAFF.

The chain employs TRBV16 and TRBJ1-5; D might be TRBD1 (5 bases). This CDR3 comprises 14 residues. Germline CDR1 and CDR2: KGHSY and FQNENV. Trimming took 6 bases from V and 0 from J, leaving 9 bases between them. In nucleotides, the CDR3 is TGTGCCAGCAGTCAGACAGATAGCAATCAGCCCCAGCATTTT. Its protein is CASSQTDSNQPQHF.

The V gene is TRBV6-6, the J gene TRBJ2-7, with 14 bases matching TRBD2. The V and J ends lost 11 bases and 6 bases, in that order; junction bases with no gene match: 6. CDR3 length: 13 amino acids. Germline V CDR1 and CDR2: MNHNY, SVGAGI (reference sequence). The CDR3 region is CAGTSGGSGEQYF. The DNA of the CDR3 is TGTGCCGGGACTAGCGGGGGTTCGGGCGAGCAGTACTTC.

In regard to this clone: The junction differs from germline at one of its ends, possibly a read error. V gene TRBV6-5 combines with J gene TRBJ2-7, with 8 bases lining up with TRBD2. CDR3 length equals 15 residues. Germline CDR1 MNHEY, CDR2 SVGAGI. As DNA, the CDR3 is TGTGCCAGCAGTTATCAGCGGGGGTCCTCCCACGAGCAGTACTTC. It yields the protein CASSYQRGSSHEQYF.

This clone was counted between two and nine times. CDR3 DNA sequence: TGTGCCAGCAGTTATACAGGGGGAGGTGAGAATTCACCCCTCCACTTT. It encodes CASSYTGGGENSPLHF. The rearrangement uses TRBV6-5 and TRBJ1-6; 8 nucleotides agree with TRBD1. CDR1 MNHEY and CDR2 SVGAGI come from the germline V gene. The CDR3 extends over 16 amino acids. Germline trimming cut 3 bases from V and 7 bases from J; bases unmatched to any gene: 8.

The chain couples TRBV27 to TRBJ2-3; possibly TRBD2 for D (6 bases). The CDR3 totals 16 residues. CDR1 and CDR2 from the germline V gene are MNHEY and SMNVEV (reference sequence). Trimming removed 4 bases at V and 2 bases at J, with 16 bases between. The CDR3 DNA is TGTGCCAGCAGTTCATTCTCCGGGACTTTCACAGATACGCAGTATTTT. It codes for CASSSFSGTFTDTQYF.

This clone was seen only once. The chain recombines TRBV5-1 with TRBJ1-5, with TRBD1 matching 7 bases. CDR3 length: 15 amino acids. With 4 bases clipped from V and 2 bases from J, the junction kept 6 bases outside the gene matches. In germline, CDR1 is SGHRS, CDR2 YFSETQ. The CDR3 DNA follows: TGCGCCAGCAGCCCAGTTGACAGGGGCAATCAGCCCCAGCATTTT. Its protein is CASSPVDRGNQPQHF. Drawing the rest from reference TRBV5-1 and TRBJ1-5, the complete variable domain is KAGVTQTPRYLIKTRGQQVTLSCSPISGHRSVSWYQQTPGQGLQFLFEYFSETQRNKGNFPGRFSGRQFSNSRSEMNVSTLELGDSALYLCASSPVDRGNQPQHFGDGTRLSIL.

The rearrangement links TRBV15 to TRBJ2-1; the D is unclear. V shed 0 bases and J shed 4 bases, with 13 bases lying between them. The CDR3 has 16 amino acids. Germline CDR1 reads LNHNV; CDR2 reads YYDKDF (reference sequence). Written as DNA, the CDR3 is TGTGCCACCAGCAGAGATTTGAACCCCCAGTACAATGAGCAGTTCTTC. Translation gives CATSRDLNPQYNEQFF.